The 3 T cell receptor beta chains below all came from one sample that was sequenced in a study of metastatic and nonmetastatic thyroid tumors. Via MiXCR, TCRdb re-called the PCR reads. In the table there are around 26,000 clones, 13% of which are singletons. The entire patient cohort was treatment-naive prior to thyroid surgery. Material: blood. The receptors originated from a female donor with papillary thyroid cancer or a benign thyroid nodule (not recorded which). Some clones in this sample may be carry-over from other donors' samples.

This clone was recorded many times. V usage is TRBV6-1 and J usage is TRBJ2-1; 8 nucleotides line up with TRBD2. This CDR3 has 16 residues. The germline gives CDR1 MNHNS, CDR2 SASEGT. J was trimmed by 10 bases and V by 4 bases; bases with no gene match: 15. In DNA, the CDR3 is TGTGCCAGCAGTGCTGGACTAGCTTCAAACCTCGGGGAGCAGTTCTTC. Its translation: CASSAGLASNLGEQFF.

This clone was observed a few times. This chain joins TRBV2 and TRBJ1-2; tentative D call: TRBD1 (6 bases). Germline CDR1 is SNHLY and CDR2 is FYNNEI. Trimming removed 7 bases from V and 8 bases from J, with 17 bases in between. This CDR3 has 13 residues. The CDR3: CASIRDTQGGYTF. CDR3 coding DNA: TGTGCCAGCATCCGGGACACACAAGGAGGCTACACCTTC.

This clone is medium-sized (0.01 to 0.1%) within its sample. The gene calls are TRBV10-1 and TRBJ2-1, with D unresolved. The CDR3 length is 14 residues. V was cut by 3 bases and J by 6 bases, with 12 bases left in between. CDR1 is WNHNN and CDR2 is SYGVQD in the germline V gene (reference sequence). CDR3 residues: CASSERRTLNEQFF. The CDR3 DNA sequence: TGCGCCAGCAGTGAAAGGCGAACCCTCAATGAGCAGTTCTTC.